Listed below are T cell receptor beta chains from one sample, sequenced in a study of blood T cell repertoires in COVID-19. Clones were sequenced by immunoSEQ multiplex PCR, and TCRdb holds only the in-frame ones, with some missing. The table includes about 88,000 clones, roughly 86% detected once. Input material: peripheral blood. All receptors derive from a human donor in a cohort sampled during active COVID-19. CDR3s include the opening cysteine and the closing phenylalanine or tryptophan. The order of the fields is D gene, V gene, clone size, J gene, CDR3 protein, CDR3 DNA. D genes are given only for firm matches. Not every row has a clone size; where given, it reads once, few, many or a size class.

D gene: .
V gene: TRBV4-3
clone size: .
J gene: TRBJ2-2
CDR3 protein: CASSQGRQTVNTGELFF
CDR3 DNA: TGCGCCAGCAGCCAAGGTCGGCAGACAGTTAACACCGGGGAGCTGTTTTTT

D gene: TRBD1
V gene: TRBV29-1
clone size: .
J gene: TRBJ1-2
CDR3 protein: CSVETGTGGGYTF
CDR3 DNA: TGCAGCGTTGAGACCGGGACAGGGGGTGGCTACACCTTC

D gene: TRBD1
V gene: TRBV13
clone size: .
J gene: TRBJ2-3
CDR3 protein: CASSFRDRGKDTQYF
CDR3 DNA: TGTGCCAGCAGCTTTCGGGACAGGGGGAAAGATACGCAGTATTTT

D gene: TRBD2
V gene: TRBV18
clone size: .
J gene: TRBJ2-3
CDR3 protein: CASSPQAGGTDTQYF
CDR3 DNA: TGTGCCAGCTCACCACAGGCGGGGGGCACAGATACGCAGTATTTT

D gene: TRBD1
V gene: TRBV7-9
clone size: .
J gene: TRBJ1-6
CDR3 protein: CASSSSGTGYNSPLHF
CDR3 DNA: TGTGCCAGCAGCTCCTCCGGGACAGGGTATAATTCACCCCTCCACTTT

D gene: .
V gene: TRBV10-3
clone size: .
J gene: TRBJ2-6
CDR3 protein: CATEGAGANVLTF
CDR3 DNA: TGTGCCACTGAGGGCGCTGGGGCCAACGTCCTGACTTTC

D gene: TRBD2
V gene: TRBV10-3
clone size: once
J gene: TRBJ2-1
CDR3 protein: CAISIGGDNEQFF
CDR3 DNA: TGTGCCATCAGTATCGGGGGGGACAATGAGCAGTTCTTC

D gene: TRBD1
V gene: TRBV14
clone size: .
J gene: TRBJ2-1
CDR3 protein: CASSQDFSHRGVYNEQFF
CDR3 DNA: TGTGCCAGCAGCCAAGATTTTTCCCACAGGGGGGTATACAATGAGCAGTTCTTC

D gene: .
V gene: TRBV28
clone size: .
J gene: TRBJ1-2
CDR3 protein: CAAEPGGNYGYTF
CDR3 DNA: TGTGCCGCTGAGCCTGGGGGGAACTATGGCTACACCTTC

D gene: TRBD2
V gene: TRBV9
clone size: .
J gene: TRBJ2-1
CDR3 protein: CASSAPLAGGSYNEQFF
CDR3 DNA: TGTGCCAGCAGCGCCCCACTAGCGGGAGGCTCCTACAATGAGCAGTTCTTC

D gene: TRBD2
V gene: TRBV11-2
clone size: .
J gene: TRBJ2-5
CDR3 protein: CASSFGSGGETQYF
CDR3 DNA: TGTGCCAGCAGCTTCGGTAGCGGGGGTGAGACCCAGTACTTC

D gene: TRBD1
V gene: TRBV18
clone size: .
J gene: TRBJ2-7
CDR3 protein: CASSRDQGAYEQYF
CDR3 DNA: TGTGCCAGCTCACGGGACCAGGGGGCCTACGAGCAGTACTTC